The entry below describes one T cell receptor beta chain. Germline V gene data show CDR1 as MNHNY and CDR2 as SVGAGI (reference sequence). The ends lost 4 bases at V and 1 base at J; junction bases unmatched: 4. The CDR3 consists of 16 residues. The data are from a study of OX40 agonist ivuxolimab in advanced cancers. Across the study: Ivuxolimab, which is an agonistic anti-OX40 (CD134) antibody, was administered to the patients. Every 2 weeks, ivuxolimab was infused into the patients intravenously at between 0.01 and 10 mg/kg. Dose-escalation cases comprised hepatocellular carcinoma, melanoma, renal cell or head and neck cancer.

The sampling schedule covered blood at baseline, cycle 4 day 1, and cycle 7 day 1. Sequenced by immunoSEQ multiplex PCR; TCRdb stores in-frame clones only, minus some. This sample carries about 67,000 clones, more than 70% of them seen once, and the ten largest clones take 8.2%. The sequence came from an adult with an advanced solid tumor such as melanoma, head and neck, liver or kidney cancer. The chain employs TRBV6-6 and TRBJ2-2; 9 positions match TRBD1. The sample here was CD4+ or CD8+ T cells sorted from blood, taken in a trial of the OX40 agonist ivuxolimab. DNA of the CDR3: TGTGCCAGCAGTTGGGGACAGGGAGAGAACACCGGGGAGCTGTTTTTT. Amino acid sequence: CASSWGQGENTGELFF.